This T cell receptor (beta chain) derives from a study of blood T cell repertoires in COVID-19 (dated by TCRdb to 2020 to 2021). For the wider study: Samples covering the acute and convalescent phases of COVID-19 were provided by collaborators in the United States, Italy and Spain. Subjects who had been exposed to COVID-19, were actively infected with it, or had recovered from it provided the deeply sampled blood TCRbeta repertoires that made up the dataset. A freely available public database, intended as a resource for researchers studying the immune response to SARS-CoV-2, is where the repertoires were released. Samples were obtained from the ongoing ImmuneRACE study (first 160 participants) and from about 1,300 subjects provided by 6 global collaborators. The prospective study material was composed of cDNA or gDNA derived from T cells, B-cell-depleted T cells, or PBMCs. Nearly every sample came with metadata listing a de-identified subject ID, COVID-19 status, age in years and sex. Where HLA class I and class II types were available, the types were taken from metadata supplied by the sample provider, not from assay-based typing.

General conclusions and limits of the study: The quantity of clinical and demographic metadata differed by source and by participant and was supplied without curation.

TCRbeta CDR3 regions were amplified from genomic DNA by means of the immunoSEQ Assay, a bias-controlled multiplex PCR. In the paper's pipeline: The number of nucleated cells in each sample was estimated from the amplification of reference gene primers within the assay. To quantify the absolute abundance of each unique TCRbeta CDR3 rearrangement, sequence reads were collapsed and filtered. For each sample, productive Simpson clonality was calculated as the square root of Simpson's diversity index across productive rearrangements. The table comes from immuneACCESS by way of TCRdb, which keeps in-frame sequences with V and J called. Part of the clones is missing from these tables; in studies checked, under half for an unresolved V gene and the rest for unknown reasons. V and J calls and clone size are those listed in that table; D and trimming were worked out from the DNA. A total of about 98,000 clones appear in this sample, 70% to 90% of them only once. Roughly 4.3% of the sample is taken by the ten largest.

CDR1 SQVTM and CDR2 ANQGSEA are derived from the germline V gene. Trimming removed 3 bases from V and 7 bases from J, leaving 15 bases between the germline ends. Inclusive of the bounding cysteine and phenylalanine, the CDR3 is 13 residues long. The retained sequence is limited to the CDR3, 39 bases, with the frame set at the first base. Whole blood was collected in K2EDTA tubes by collaborating institutions according to the institutions' own protocols. For TCRbeta analysis, collaborator samples were shipped as frozen whole blood, as isolated PBMCs, or as DNA extracted from either sample type. A single count supports this clone. Its recognized antigen is unknown. Within one base of it there is no much larger clone, and no base qualities were kept.

This TCR came from a man between 65 and 79 years old with acute or convalescent COVID-19. Here the chain combines TRBV29-1 and TRBJ2-5; the D segment could be TRBD1, given 6 matching bases. What was sequenced was peripheral blood. The DNA sequence follows: TGCAGCGTTGAGGGAACAGGGTACGGGACCCAGTACTTC. Its coded protein is CSVEGTGYGTQYF. The full variable domain, with segments outside the CDR3 supplied by the reference TRBV29-1 and TRBJ2-5 proteins, appears as SAVISQKPSRDICQRGTSLTIQCQVDSQVTMMFWYRQQPGQSLTLIATANQGSEATYESGFVIDKFPISRPNLTFSTLTVSNMSPEDSSIYLCSVEGTGYGTQYFGPGTRLLVL.